Listed below are T cell receptor beta chains from one sample, sequenced in a study of shared clonotypes between healthy human individuals. The protocol was immunoSEQ multiplex PCR, while the TCRdb copy is restricted to in-frame clones and leaves out a portion. The top ten hold about 0.067% of the sample, which has some 500,000 clones, 90% to 97% seen once. Sequencing was carried out using naive CD4+ T cells sorted from blood. The receptors here all came from a woman younger than 45 in good health. The CDR3 runs from the conserved cysteine through the conserved F or W. Fields, in order: V gene, clone size, J gene, CDR3 protein. The size field is filled for only some rows; it gives once, few, many or a size class.

>TRBV28|NA|TRBJ2-7
CASSGTSGRDGDEQYF
>TRBV5-6|NA|TRBJ2-1
CASSYGTTPYNEQFF
>TRBV6-5|NA|TRBJ2-5
CASKRRGAGETQYF
>TRBV19|few|TRBJ1-4
CASSTLRDSNEKLFF
>TRBV28|NA|TRBJ1-2
CASSWVQGYTF
>TRBV7-2|NA|TRBJ2-3
CASSLAGVSTDTQYF
>TRBV13|NA|TRBJ2-5
CASSLSLLAEQETQYF
>TRBV28|NA|TRBJ2-4
CASIPGQAKNIQYF
>TRBV5-1|NA|TRBJ2-1
CASSSEGQTYNEQFF
>TRBV5-8|NA|TRBJ1-5
CASSPFNQPQHF
>TRBV5-1|NA|TRBJ2-4
CASSTPGQAKNIQYF
>TRBV27|NA|TRBJ2-7
CASSPRTGETYEQYF
>TRBV19|NA|TRBJ2-3
CASKVAGGRGTDTQYF
>TRBV28|once|TRBJ1-1
CASSVGGSNEAFF
>TRBV19|NA|TRBJ2-1
CASSMVRGSFTYNEQFF
>TRBV5-8|NA|TRBJ2-7
CASTYGESDYEQYF
>TRBV7-9|NA|TRBJ2-5
CASSFGSRQETQYF
>TRBV6-6|NA|TRBJ2-1
CASSFGGRPSQFF
>TRBV11-2|NA|TRBJ2-7
CASSLTPSGRTYEQYF
>TRBV7-9|NA|TRBJ2-1
CASSLQGRRGNEQFF
>TRBV5-1|NA|TRBJ2-7
CASSPPAGTPHEQYF
>TRBV5-1|NA|TRBJ2-3
CASSGGRTGYTDTQYF
>TRBV7-9|NA|TRBJ2-7
CASSFRAAGTGVHEQYF
>TRBV7-9|NA|TRBJ2-3
CASSLAGTSTDTQYF
>TRBV9|NA|TRBJ2-3
CASSAGGGFGTDTQYF
>TRBV27|NA|TRBJ2-7
CASSSTHLGTSGTYEQYF
>TRBV5-4|NA|TRBJ1-2
CASSSRQGHYGYTF
>TRBV6-5|NA|TRBJ1-2
CASSYSLNYGYTF
>TRBV2|NA|TRBJ2-2
CASSDRGYSTGELFF
>TRBV11-2|NA|TRBJ2-3
CASNPTLAGDSTDTQYF
>TRBV18|NA|TRBJ1-5
CASSPLGQGGYQPQHF
>TRBV10-2|NA|TRBJ1-5
CASREQWNQPQHF
>TRBV10-3|NA|TRBJ1-1
CAISDGRPRGTEAFF
>TRBV6-5|few|TRBJ2-7
CASSYFHEQYF
>TRBV28|NA|TRBJ1-1
CASSLPGVQDTEAFF
>TRBV5-6|NA|TRBJ2-3
CASSLAGGTSTDTQYF
>TRBV2|once|TRBJ2-7
CASSELGTSGGEQYF
>TRBV11-2|NA|TRBJ2-4
CASSPMGAATGNIQYF
>TRBV27|NA|TRBJ2-5
CASRRWAEETQYF
>TRBV7-2|NA|TRBJ1-1
CASSAVDREIQAFF
>TRBV19|NA|TRBJ1-2
CASSRDKLYGYTF
>TRBV6-5|NA|TRBJ1-1
CASSWTDDTEAFF
>TRBV30|NA|TRBJ2-1
CAWRGAGDYYNEQFF